This T cell receptor (beta chain) was documented in a study of blood T cell repertoires in COVID-19. Study-wide context: COVID-19 samples from acute and convalescent phases originated in the United States, Italy and Spain. The cDNA or gDNA used as material had been derived from T cells, B-cell-depleted T cells, or PBMCs.

Methods used by the authors: Quantification of nucleated cells was approximated via reference gene primer amplification. Sequencing used immunoSEQ multiplex PCR; TCRdb keeps in-frame clones, though not all of them. Clonal size and the V and J genes are those of that table, whereas D and trimming came from the DNA. This table has 400,000 or so clones, about 87% appearing once. This CDR3 has 18 residues. Germline V gives CDR1 WNHNN, CDR2 SYGVQD (reference sequence). Trimming shortened V by 0 bases and J by 2 bases, and 20 bases separated the two germline ends. The rearrangement links TRBV10-1 to TRBJ2-7; D perhaps matches TRBD2 (6 bases). This TCR derives from a human donor in a cohort sampled during active COVID-19. Sequencing used peripheral blood. The CDR3 sequence is CASSESSPYLRGAYEQYF. The CDR3 DNA sequence: TGCGCCAGCAGTGAGTCCAGTCCGTACTTGCGCGGGGCCTACGAGCAGTACTTC.